One and the same sample provided the 12 T cell receptor beta chains below, sequenced in a study of control samples from healthy donors and cancer patients. TCRdb's copy holds only in-frame clones and misses some; the assay was immunoSEQ multiplex PCR. The sample holds about 110,000 clones; 85% to 90% are singletons and the top ten take 17%. Sequencing input: blood. These TCRs come from a woman aged 50 to 60 in good health.

The chain combines TRBV13 with TRBJ2-2; D remains unclear. The germline gives CDR1 PRHDT, CDR2 FYEKMQ (reference sequence). CDR3 size: 15 residues. Trimming shortened V by 5 bases and J by 0 bases, and 10 bases separated the two germline ends. CDR3 in DNA: TGTGCCAGCAGCGAAGGTTTAACGAACACCGGGGAGCTGTTTTTT. Translating it yields CASSEGLTNTGELFF.

The gene calls are TRBV4-1 and TRBJ2-5; tentatively, D is TRBD1 (6 bases). Trimming removed 4 bases at V and 0 bases at J, with 15 bases between. Germline V gene sequence: CDR1 MGHRA, CDR2 YSYEKL. The CDR3 spans 16 residues. The CDR3 here is CASSPGARRYQETQYF. The CDR3 nucleotides are TGCGCCAGCAGCCCAGGGGCGCGGAGGTACCAAGAGACCCAGTACTTC.

The CDR3: CAISPQPNYGYTF. The CDR3 region has the DNA TGTGCCATCAGTCCGCAGCCCAACTATGGCTACACCTTC. This chain links TRBV10-3 with TRBJ1-2; D remains ambiguous. Germline CDR1 is ENHRY and CDR2 is SYGVKD. There are 13 residues in the CDR3. V shed 5 bases and J shed 2 bases, with 9 bases lying between them.

The V and J genes are TRBV24-1 and TRBJ2-1; D unclear. V was clipped by 4 bases and J by 7 bases, with 10 bases between them. This CDR3 spans 13 amino acids. Germline V gene lookup returns CDR1 KGHDR and CDR2 SFDVKD. The CDR3 here is CATSEGFGNEQFF. The CDR3 DNA follows: TGTGCCACCAGTGAGGGGTTCGGGAATGAGCAGTTCTTC.

This rearrangement joins TRBV27 to TRBJ2-6; D remains ambiguous. Trimming removed 6 bases at V and 2 bases at J, with 8 bases between. The CDR3 spans 14 residues. Germline loops: CDR1 MNHEY, CDR2 SMNVEV (reference sequence). CDR3 loop: CASRYTAGANVLTF. Here the CDR3 DNA reads TGTGCCAGCAGATATACCGCTGGGGCCAACGTCCTGACTTTC.

The V call is TRBV27, the J call TRBJ2-2; no firm D call. The CDR3 contains 12 residues. Germline values: CDR1 MNHEY, CDR2 SMNVEV (reference sequence). V lost 7 bases, J lost 6 bases, and 9 bases lay in between. CDR3 amino acids: CASKFYSGELFF. CDR3 coding DNA: TGTGCCAGCAAGTTCTACTCCGGGGAGCTGTTTTTT.

This chain joins TRBV16 and TRBJ2-1; no firm D call. Per the germline V gene, CDR1 is KGHSY and CDR2 is FQNENV. V was cut by 4 bases and J by 5 bases, with 15 bases left in between. The CDR3 runs 15 residues. The CDR3 sequence is CASSRPVTRNNEQFF. CDR3 DNA sequence: TGTGCCAGCAGCCGGCCCGTGACGAGAAACAATGAGCAGTTCTTC.

This clone was observed a few times. For the CDR3, the DNA is TGTGCCAGCAGCTTTAAACCGGGACTAGCGGGAGGGGGGGAGCAGTTCTTC. This gives the protein CASSFKPGLAGGGEQFF. The genes are TRBV7-8 and TRBJ2-1, with 16 bases identical to TRBD2. In germline, CDR1 is SGHVS, CDR2 FQNEAQ. The CDR3 runs 17 residues. Trimming cost V 3 bases and J 10 bases; bases outside gene matches: 9.

The chain carries TRBV4-1 and TRBJ2-2; 8 bases map to TRBD2. CDR1 and CDR2 (germline): MGHRA, YSYEKL. The CDR3 covers 18 residues. V lost 3 bases and J lost 4; bases outside the gene matches: 13. CDR3 sequence reads: CASSHDLPGGAGTGELFF. In DNA form, the CDR3 reads TGCGCCAGCAGCCATGATCTCCCGGGGGGGGCGGGCACCGGGGAGCTGTTTTTT.

V usage is TRBV6-5 and J usage is TRBJ2-1; D is unresolved. Between the trimmed V and J ends, which lost 6 bases and 0 bases, there was a span of 12 bases. Germline CDR1 is MNHEY and CDR2 is SVGAGI. The CDR3 has 15 amino acids. This chain's CDR3 is CASSDTMSSYNEQFF. CDR3 DNA: TGTGCCAGCAGCGATACTATGAGCTCCTACAATGAGCAGTTCTTC.

This clone has only one observation. V gene TRBV29-1 combines with J gene TRBJ2-6, with D uncertain. V was pared by 7 bases and J by 6 bases, with 7 bases between. CDR1 is SQVTM and CDR2 is ANQGSEA in the germline V gene. CDR3 length equals 11 residues. The CDR3 reads CSAAVANVLTF. The CDR3 nucleotides are TGCAGCGCCGCCGTGGCCAACGTCCTGACTTTC.

V gene TRBV11-1 combines with J gene TRBJ2-1; 9 bases line up with TRBD2. The germline CDR1 and CDR2 sequences are SGHAT and FQDESV (reference sequence). V shed 0 bases, J shed 6 bases, and the junction held 6 bases outside the gene matches. This CDR3 is 16 amino acids long. The CDR3 spells CASSLARLRGGNEQFF. As DNA, the CDR3 is TGTGCCAGCAGCTTAGCTCGGTTGCGGGGGGGCAATGAGCAGTTCTTC. Filled out from reference TRBV11-1 and TRBJ2-1, the complete variable domain reads EAEVAQSPRYKITEKSQAVAFWCDPISGHATLYWYRQILGQGPELLVQFQDESVVDDSQLPKDRFSAERLKGVDSTLKIQPAELGDSAMYLCASSLARLRGGNEQFFGPGTRLTVL.